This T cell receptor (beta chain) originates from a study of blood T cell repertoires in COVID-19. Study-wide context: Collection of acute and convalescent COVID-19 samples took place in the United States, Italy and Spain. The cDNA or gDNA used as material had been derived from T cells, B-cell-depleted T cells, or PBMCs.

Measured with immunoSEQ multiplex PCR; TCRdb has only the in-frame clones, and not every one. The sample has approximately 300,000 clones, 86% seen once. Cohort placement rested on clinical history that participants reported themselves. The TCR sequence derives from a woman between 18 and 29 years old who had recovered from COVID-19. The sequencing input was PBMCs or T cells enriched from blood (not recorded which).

The CDR3 DNA follows: TGTGCCAGCATGTTCCCAGGGGGCGTTTACGAGCAGTACTTC. As protein: CASMFPGGVYEQYF. The chain employs TRBV28 and TRBJ2-7; 8 bases are shared with TRBD1. This CDR3 is built from 14 residues. CDR1 and CDR2 from the germline V gene are MDHEN and SYDVKM. The V and J ends lost 7 bases and 4 bases, in that order; junction bases with no gene match: 9.